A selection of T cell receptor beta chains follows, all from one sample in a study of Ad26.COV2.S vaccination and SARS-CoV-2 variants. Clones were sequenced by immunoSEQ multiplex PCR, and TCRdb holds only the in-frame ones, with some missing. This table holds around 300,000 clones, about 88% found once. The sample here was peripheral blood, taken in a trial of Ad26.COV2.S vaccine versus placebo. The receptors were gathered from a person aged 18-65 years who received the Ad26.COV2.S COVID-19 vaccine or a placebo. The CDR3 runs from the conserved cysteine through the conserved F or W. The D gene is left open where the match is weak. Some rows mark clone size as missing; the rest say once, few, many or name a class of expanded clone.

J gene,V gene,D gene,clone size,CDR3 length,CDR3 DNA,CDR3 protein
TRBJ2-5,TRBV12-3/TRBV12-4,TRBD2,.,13,TGTGCCAGCAGTTCCCTAGCGGGGGAGACCCAGTACTTC,CASSSLAGETQYF
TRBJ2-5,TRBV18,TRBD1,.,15,TGTGCCAGCTCACCACGGCGGACAGGAATAGAGACCCAGTACTTC,CASSPRRTGIETQYF
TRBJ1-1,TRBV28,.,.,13,TGTGCCAGCAGACAGAATTTGAACACTGAAGCTTTCTTT,CASRQNLNTEAFF
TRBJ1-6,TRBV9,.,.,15,TGTGCCAGCAGCGCCCAATGGGGTATAGATTCACCCCTCCACTTT,CASSAQWGIDSPLHF
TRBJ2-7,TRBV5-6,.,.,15,TGTGCCAGCAGCTTGCTGGAGGGAGGTTCCTACGAGCAGTACTTC,CASSLLEGGSYEQYF
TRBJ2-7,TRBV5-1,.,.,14,TGCGCCAGCAGCTCATACAGGGATCCCTACGAGCAGTACTTC,CASSSYRDPYEQYF
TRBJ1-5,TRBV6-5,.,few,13,TGTGCCAGCAGCTCAGACAGGTGGCAGCCCCAGCATTTT,CASSSDRWQPQHF
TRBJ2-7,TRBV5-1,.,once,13,TGCGCCAGCAGCGTCGGATCACGAGGCGAGCAGTACTTC,CASSVGSRGEQYF
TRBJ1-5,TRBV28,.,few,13,TGTGCCAGCAGCCCGAGGGGCAATCAGCCCCAGCATTTT,CASSPRGNQPQHF
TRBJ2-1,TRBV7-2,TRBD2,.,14,TGTGCCAGCAGCTCAGCGGGAGTTGTGCTTGAGCAGTTCTTC,CASSSAGVVLEQFF
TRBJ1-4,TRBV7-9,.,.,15,TGTGCCAGCAGCCTGGAGGGGCCGCCTAATGAAAAACTGTTTTTT,CASSLEGPPNEKLFF
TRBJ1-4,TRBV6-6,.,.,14,TGTGCCAGCAGTCCTCCTCCCAGGGGTGAAAAACTGTTTTTT,CASSPPPRGEKLFF
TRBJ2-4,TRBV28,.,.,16,TGTGCCAGCAGCCTCGTCGACGGGTTCGCCAAAAACATTCAGTACTTC,CASSLVDGFAKNIQYF
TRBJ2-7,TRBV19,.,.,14,TGTGCCAGTAGTACCTCCCCCGATTCCTACGAGCAGTACTTC,CASSTSPDSYEQYF
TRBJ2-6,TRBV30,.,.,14,TGTGCCTGGACAGGGGTTTCTGGGGCCAACGTCCTGACTTTC,CAWTGVSGANVLTF